This entry lists 27 T cell receptor beta chains sequenced from one sample in a study of T-cell memory formation after mild COVID-19 (dated by TCRdb to 2020 to 2022). The method was 5' RACE. For sequencing, an Illumina NovaSeq 6000 was employed. In-frame beta chains were kept once TCRdb had trimmed the public reads at Q25 with fastp and called clones with MiXCR. Under each unique CDR3 protein, matching rows form one entry showing the most common genes and DNA. The sample table lists around 310,000 distinct CDR3 sequences, 14% of them with a count of one. The biggest ten clones account for under 25% of the sample. The source material was PBMCs or a T cell subset sorted from them (not recorded which). The receptors were gathered from a young man who had mild COVID-19 (a few samples of this study predate the infection). The sample titles of this study are shuffled in the database, so cell type and time point are left out; the donor was told from shared clones.

In this sample, this clonotype turned up many times. The chain couples TRBV28 to TRBJ2-1, with D perhaps matching TRBD2 (6 bases). The V end was cut by 2 bases, the J end by 9 bases, with 14 bases between. The CDR3 is 14 amino acids. CDR1 is MDHEN, CDR2 SYDVKM, per germline. The CDR3 DNA is TGTGCCAGCAGTTTAGAGATATCGCGGGGTGAGCAGTTCTTC. Amino acids: CASSLEISRGEQFF.

This clonotype was seen more than once but under ten times. The J gene is TRBJ2-7, the V gene TRBV7-6; TRBD2 aligns across 8 bases. The germline V gene encodes CDR1 SGHVS and CDR2 FNYEAQ. V lost 4 bases, J lost 3 bases, and 8 bases stayed unmatched. The CDR3 contains 15 residues. This CDR3 is CASSSPNSGVYEQYF. The CDR3 DNA sequence: TGTGCCAGCAGCTCTCCAAATAGCGGGGTCTACGAGCAGTACTTC.

V is TRBV6-4 and J is TRBJ1-2, with D maybe TRBD1 (5 bases). CDR1 is MRHNA and CDR2 is SNTAGT in the germline V gene. Deletions cut 5 bases from V and 4 bases from J, with 14 bases between. There are 14 residues in the CDR3. The chain's CDR3 is CASSSRFGGYGYTF. The CDR3 bases are TGTGCCAGCAGTTCCCGCTTCGGGGGCTATGGCTACACCTTC.

The chain recombines TRBV6-5 with TRBJ2-2; D possibly corresponds to TRBD2 (6 bases). The germline V gene encodes CDR1 MNHEY and CDR2 SVGAGI. This CDR3 region has 13 residues. V was shortened by 7 bases and J by 9 bases, with 15 bases between the two germline ends. The CDR3 DNA reads as TGTGCCAGCACCCACGGGGGTGGGAGGGAGCTGTTTTTT. Translated, it gives CASTHGGGRELFF.

The gene calls are TRBV7-2 and TRBJ1-6; no clear D gene. The V end lost 1 base, the J end lost 7 bases, and 5 bases lay between the germline ends. CDR1 and CDR2 from the germline V gene are SGHTA and FQGNSA. The CDR3 is made up of 13 amino acids. The CDR3 DNA reads TGTGCCAGCAGCTTAGATGGGAATTCACCCCTCCACTTT. It encodes CASSLDGNSPLHF. Looking up the rest from reference TRBV7-2 and TRBJ1-6 gives the full variable domain: GAGVSQSPSNKVTEKGKDVELRCDPISGHTALYWYRQSLGQGLEFLIYFQGNSAPDKSGLPSDRFSAERTGGSVSTLTIQRTQQEDSAVYLCASSLDGNSPLHFGNGTRLTVT.

Many counts were recorded for this clonotype. J is TRBJ2-5 and V is TRBV11-2, with TRBD1 identical over 9 bases. V lost 5 bases and J lost 5; bases outside the gene matches: 12. The CDR3 length is 16 residues. Germline V gene data show CDR1 as SGHAT and CDR2 as FQNNGV. Here the CDR3 reads CASSPWTGAGRETQYF. The DNA for the CDR3 is TGTGCCAGCAGCCCTTGGACAGGGGCGGGCCGGGAGACCCAGTACTTC.

There are many counts of this clonotype. This chain links TRBV5-1 with TRBJ2-7, with a weak D call TRBD2 (5 bases). Trimming shortened V by 4 bases and J by 3 bases, and 11 bases separated the two germline ends. Germline CDR1 and CDR2: SGHRS and YFSETQ. This CDR3 is built from 13 residues. DNA for the CDR3: TGCGCCAGCAGCCGAGGTCGGGGCTACGAGCAGTACTTC. Translation: CASSRGRGYEQYF.

In DNA, the CDR3 is TGTGCCAGCACTTGGACAGGGGCTGGGGCCAACGTCCTGACTTTC. Amino acid sequence: CASTWTGAGANVLTF. The rearrangement links TRBV27 to TRBJ2-6, with 9 bases matching TRBD1. Germline V gene data show CDR1 as MNHEY and CDR2 as SMNVEV (reference sequence). The CDR3 has 15 residues. Trimming took 7 bases from V and 2 from J; bases not matched to a gene: 3.

This clonotype has a count of ten or more. The CDR3: CASSGGTASYNEQFF. CDR3 DNA sequence: TGTGCCAGCAGCGGGGGAACCGCTTCCTACAATGAGCAGTTCTTC. The chain joins TRBV5-4 to TRBJ2-1, with D perhaps assigned TRBD1 or TRBD2 (5 bases each). Germline loops: CDR1 SGHNT, CDR2 YYREEE (reference sequence). The length of the CDR3 is 15 residues. The V gene lost 4 bases and the J gene lost 1 base, with 12 bases spanning the gap.

The chain uses TRBV7-2 and TRBJ2-3; perhaps TRBD2 as D (5 bases). The length of the CDR3 is 16 residues. Germline V gene sequence: CDR1 SGHTA, CDR2 FQGNSA. The V and J ends lost 2 bases and 2 bases respectively, with 14 bases between them. The CDR3 DNA reads as TGTGCCAGCAGCTTATCAGCGGCACTTATCACAGATACGCAGTATTTT. As protein: CASSLSAALITDTQYF.

The chain couples TRBV6-1 to TRBJ1-1; TRBD1 matches 10 bases. The CDR3 consists of 15 residues. V lost 5 bases and J lost 5; bases outside the gene matches: 8. Germline V gives CDR1 MNHNS, CDR2 SASEGT. The CDR3 protein is CASSRKDRGTTEAFF. CDR3 nucleotides: TGTGCCAGCAGTAGAAAGGACAGGGGGACGACTGAAGCTTTCTTT.

This clonotype was observed a few times. The chain joins TRBV29-1 to TRBJ2-1, with D unresolved. V was clipped by 3 bases and J by 4 bases, with 10 bases between them. Looked up from germline, CDR1 is SQVTM and CDR2 is ANQGSEA. The CDR3 spans 13 residues. The CDR3 region is CSVDGQAYNEQFF. For the CDR3, the DNA is TGCAGCGTTGACGGGCAGGCGTACAATGAGCAGTTCTTC.

This rearrangement joins TRBV14 to TRBJ2-3, with TRBD1 matching over 8 bases. Germline V CDR1 and CDR2: SGHDN, FVKESK. The CDR3 contains 16 residues. J was trimmed by 2 bases and V by 1 base; bases with no gene match: 5. The CDR3 sequence: CASSQVGTGFTDTQYF. For the CDR3, the DNA is TGTGCCAGCAGCCAAGTGGGGACAGGTTTCACAGATACGCAGTATTTT. Filled out from reference TRBV14 and TRBJ2-3, the complete variable domain reads EAGVTQFPSHSVIEKGQTVTLRCDPISGHDNLYWYRRVMGKEIKFLLHFVKESKQDESGMPNNRFLAERTGGTYSTLKVQPAELEDSGVYFCASSQVGTGFTDTQYFGPGTRLTVL.

This clonotype showed up just a few times. The rearrangement uses TRBV20-1 and TRBJ1-4, with D possibly being TRBD1 (6 bases). The CDR3 is 12 amino acids. The germline V gene encodes CDR1 DFQATT and CDR2 SNEGSKA (reference sequence). Trimming removed 5 bases from V and 5 bases from J, with 9 bases in between. Written as DNA, the CDR3 is TGCAGTGCTTCAGGGGACAATGAAAAACTGTTTTTT. Translating gives CSASGDNEKLFF.

This clonotype occurred many times. The chain employs TRBV7-2 and TRBJ2-1; 9 bases fit TRBD1. The CDR3 contains 14 residues. V shed 4 bases, J shed 8 bases, and the junction held 6 bases outside the gene matches. Germline-derived CDR1 and CDR2 are SGHTA and FQGNSA. The CDR3 sequence: CASSSQGAYDEQFF. CDR3 DNA: TGTGCCAGCAGCTCACAGGGGGCTTACGATGAGCAGTTCTTC.

This clonotype was detected ten times or more. The CDR3 spells CASSSTSLETQYF. Here the CDR3 DNA reads TGCGCCAGCAGCTCGACTAGCCTCGAGACCCAGTACTTC. The V call is TRBV5-1, the J call TRBJ2-5, with 7 bases aligning to TRBD2. CDR3 size: 13 residues. The germline V gene encodes CDR1 SGHRS and CDR2 YFSETQ. Trimming at V came to 3 bases and at J to 5 bases, leaving 4 bases not matched to a gene.

This clonotype occurred a few times. This chain's CDR3 is CASSLMTGYNEQFF. CDR3 DNA: TGTGCCAGCAGCTTGATGACAGGTTACAATGAGCAGTTCTTC. The genes are TRBV7-8 and TRBJ2-1; D is perhaps TRBD1 (6 bases). The V end was cut by 3 bases, the J end by 4 bases, with 10 bases between. The germline V gene has CDR1 SGHVS and CDR2 FQNEAQ. CDR3 length: 14 residues.

This clonotype has only a few counts. This chain joins TRBV9 and TRBJ2-5, with D perhaps matching TRBD1 (6 bases). Trimming cost V 4 bases and J 4 bases, with 17 bases left between them. CDR3 length equals 15 residues. Germline V gives CDR1 SGDLS, CDR2 YYNGEE. The DNA for the CDR3 is TGTGCCAGCAGCCCCGCCCCCAGGGGTCGAGAGACCCAGTACTTC. Its protein is CASSPAPRGRETQYF.

This clonotype has only a few counts. The CDR3 region has the DNA TGTGCCAGCAGCTTAGAAGGGCGACAGCATGAAAAACTGTTTTTT. It is translated as CASSLEGRQHEKLFF. V usage is TRBV7-2 and J usage is TRBJ1-4; a possible D gene is TRBD1 (5 bases). V lost 1 base and J 6 bases, leaving 12 bases between the germline ends. Per germline, CDR1 SGHTA and CDR2 FQGNSA. The CDR3 totals 15 residues.

This clonotype was found a few times. This rearrangement joins TRBV12-3 or TRBV12-4 to TRBJ2-3, with a tentative D call TRBD2 (6 bases). This CDR3 region has 16 residues. V lost 6 bases, J lost 2 bases, and 18 bases lay in between. Written as DNA, the CDR3 is TGTGCCAGCAGGGATATGAGGGACTTCCACACAGATACGCAGTATTTT. As protein: CASRDMRDFHTDTQYF.

The table lists this clonotype with a few counts. This chain joins TRBV5-1 and TRBJ1-1, with D perhaps TRBD1 (6 bases). The CDR3 has 13 amino acids. From germline, CDR1 is SGHRS and CDR2 YFSETQ. V dropped 6 bases and J dropped 5 bases, with 14 bases sitting between them. The DNA for the CDR3 is TGCGCCAGCAAAAAGGGGGACGGGACTGAAGCTTTCTTT. Residues: CASKKGDGTEAFF. Complete variable domain (other parts from reference TRBV5-1 and TRBJ1-1): KAGVTQTPRYLIKTRGQQVTLSCSPISGHRSVSWYQQTPGQGLQFLFEYFSETQRNKGNFPGRFSGRQFSNSRSEMNVSTLELGDSALYLCASKKGDGTEAFFGQGTRLTVV.

V and J are TRBV10-3 and TRBJ2-2, with 8 bases fitting TRBD1. Germline V lookup: CDR1 ENHRY, CDR2 SYGVKD. The V segment lost 10 bases and the J segment 4 bases; nucleotides outside the gene matches: 11. CDR3 length equals 15 residues. The CDR3: CATLPDRDLTGELFF. CDR3 nucleotide sequence: TGTGCCACCCTACCGGACAGGGATCTCACCGGGGAGCTGTTTTTT.

The rearrangement joins TRBV6-5 to TRBJ1-2; no clear D. V lost 5 bases and J lost 0, with 10 bases in between. This CDR3 region has 14 residues. Germline CDR1 MNHEY, CDR2 SVGAGI. In DNA, the CDR3 is TGTGCCAGCAGTGAACATAGAGCTAACTATGGCTACACCTTC. This sequence encodes CASSEHRANYGYTF.

This chain uses TRBV6-5 with TRBJ2-3; 12 bases match TRBD2. This CDR3 has 15 amino acids. The junction had 5 bases not matched to a gene; V was cut back by 6 bases and J by 4 bases. Germline CDR1 is MNHEY and CDR2 is SVGAGI. The CDR3 loop reads CASRLPSGGADTQYF. The CDR3 DNA is TGTGCCAGCAGGCTACCTAGCGGGGGGGCAGATACGCAGTATTTT.

The chain is built from TRBV7-3 and TRBJ2-2; D is unresolved. Germline CDR1 is SGHTA and CDR2 is FQGTGA. Deletions cut 7 bases from V and 0 bases from J, with 9 bases between. The CDR3 contains 14 residues. This CDR3 is CASTEDPNTGELFF. CDR3 sequence (DNA): TGTGCCAGCACCGAGGACCCGAACACCGGGGAGCTGTTTTTT.

The rearrangement joins TRBV5-1 to TRBJ2-2; D perhaps matches TRBD1 (5 bases). From germline, CDR1 is SGHRS and CDR2 YFSETQ. The CDR3 is 14 amino acids. V lost 7 bases and J lost 0, with 10 bases in between. The CDR3 loop reads CASGRATNTGELFF. CDR3 nucleotide sequence: TGCGCCAGCGGCAGGGCGACGAACACCGGGGAGCTGTTTTTT. The complete variable domain, with remaining parts taken from reference TRBV5-1 and TRBJ2-2, reads KAGVTQTPRYLIKTRGQQVTLSCSPISGHRSVSWYQQTPGQGLQFLFEYFSETQRNKGNFPGRFSGRQFSNSRSEMNVSTLELGDSALYLCASGRATNTGELFFGEGSRLTVL.

The rearrangement uses TRBV12-3 or TRBV12-4 and TRBJ1-1; 8 positions match TRBD1. Trimming at V came to 6 bases and at J to 4 bases, leaving 4 bases not matched to a gene. The CDR3 runs 13 residues. The CDR3 sequence: CASRDRGLTEAFF. CDR3 in DNA: TGTGCCAGCAGAGACAGGGGTCTCACTGAAGCTTTCTTT.